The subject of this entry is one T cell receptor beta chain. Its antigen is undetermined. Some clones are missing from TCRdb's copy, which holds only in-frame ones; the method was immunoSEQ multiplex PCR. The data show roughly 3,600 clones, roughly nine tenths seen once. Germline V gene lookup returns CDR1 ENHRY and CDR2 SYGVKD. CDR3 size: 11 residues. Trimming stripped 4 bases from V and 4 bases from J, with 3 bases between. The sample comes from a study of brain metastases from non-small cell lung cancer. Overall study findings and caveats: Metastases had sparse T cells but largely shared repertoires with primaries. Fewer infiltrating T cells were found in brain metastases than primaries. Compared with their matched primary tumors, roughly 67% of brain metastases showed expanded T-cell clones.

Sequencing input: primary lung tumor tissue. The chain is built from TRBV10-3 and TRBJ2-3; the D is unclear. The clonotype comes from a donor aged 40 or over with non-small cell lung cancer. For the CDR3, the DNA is TGTGCCATCAGTGTTGCAGATACGCAGTATTTT. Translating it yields CAISVADTQYF.